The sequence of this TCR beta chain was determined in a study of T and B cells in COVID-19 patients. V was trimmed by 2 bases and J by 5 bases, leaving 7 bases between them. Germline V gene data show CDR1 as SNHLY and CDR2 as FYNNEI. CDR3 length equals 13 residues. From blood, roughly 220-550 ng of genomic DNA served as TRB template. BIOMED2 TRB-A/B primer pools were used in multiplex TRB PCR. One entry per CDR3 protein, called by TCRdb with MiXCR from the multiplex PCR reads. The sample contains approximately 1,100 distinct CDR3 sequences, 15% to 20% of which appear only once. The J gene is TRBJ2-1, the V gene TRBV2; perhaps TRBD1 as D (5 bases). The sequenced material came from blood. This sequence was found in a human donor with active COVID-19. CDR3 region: CASSERTNNEQFF. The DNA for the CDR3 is TGTGCCAGCAGTGAAAGGACAAACAATGAGCAGTTCTTC.